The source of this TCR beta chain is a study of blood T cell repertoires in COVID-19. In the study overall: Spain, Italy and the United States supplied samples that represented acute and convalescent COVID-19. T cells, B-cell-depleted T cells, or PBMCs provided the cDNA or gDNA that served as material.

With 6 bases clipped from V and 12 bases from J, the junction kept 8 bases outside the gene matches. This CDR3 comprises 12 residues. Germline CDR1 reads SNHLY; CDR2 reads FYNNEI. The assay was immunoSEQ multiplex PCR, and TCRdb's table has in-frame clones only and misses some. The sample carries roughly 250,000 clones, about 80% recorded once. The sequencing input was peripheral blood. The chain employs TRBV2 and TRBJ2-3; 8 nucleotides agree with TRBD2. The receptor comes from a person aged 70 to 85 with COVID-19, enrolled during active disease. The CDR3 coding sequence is TGTGCCAGCAGGGCCCCTAGCGGGCAACAGTATTTT. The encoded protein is CASRAPSGQQYF. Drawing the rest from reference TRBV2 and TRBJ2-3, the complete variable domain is EPEVTQTPSHQVTQMGQEVILRCVPISNHLYFYWYRQILGQKVEFLVSFYNNEISEKSEIFDDQFSVERPDGSNFTLKIRSTKLEDSAMYFCASRAPSGQQYFGPGTRLTVL.